This passage covers 15 T cell receptor beta chains from one sample sequenced in a study of OX40 agonist ivuxolimab in advanced cancers. Clones were sequenced by immunoSEQ multiplex PCR, and TCRdb holds only the in-frame ones, with some missing. The data hold around 100,000 clones, with nearly 90% observed a single time. The input for sequencing was CD4+ or CD8+ T cells sorted from blood, taken in a trial of the OX40 agonist ivuxolimab. These receptors originate from an adult with an advanced solid tumor such as melanoma, head and neck, liver or kidney cancer.

The CDR3 region has the DNA TGTGCCAGCAGCCCTGACGCTGGATCAGGATATGGCTACACCTTC. Encoded protein: CASSPDAGSGYGYTF. The rearrangement links TRBV7-2 to TRBJ1-2; no clear D gene. This CDR3 has 15 residues. The V gene lost 5 bases and the J gene lost 5 bases, with 18 bases spanning the gap. Per the germline V gene, CDR1 is SGHTA and CDR2 is FQGNSA. Complete variable domain (other parts from reference TRBV7-2 and TRBJ1-2): GAGVSQSPSNKVTEKGKDVELRCDPISGHTALYWYRQSLGQGLEFLIYFQGNSAPDKSGLPSDRFSAERTGGSVSTLTIQRTQQEDSAVYLCASSPDAGSGYGYTFGSGTRLTVV.

CDR3 bases: TGCGCCAGCAGCTTGGGTACTAGCGGGAGGGCCAGCACAGATACGCAGTATTTT. Translation gives CASSLGTSGRASTDTQYF. The chain joins TRBV5-1 to TRBJ2-3, with 13 bases fitting TRBD2. This CDR3 has 18 amino acids. CDR1 and CDR2 (germline): SGHRS, YFSETQ. J gave up 0 bases and V 0 bases, and 4 bases lay outside the gene matches.

The CDR3: CASSPSERNYGYTF. In nucleotides, the CDR3 is TGTGCCAGCTCACCGTCGGAGCGGAACTATGGCTACACCTTC. The chain employs TRBV18 and TRBJ1-2; D is ambiguous. Per germline, CDR1 KGHSH and CDR2 LQKENI. With 3 bases removed from V and 2 bases from J, the gap between germline ends came to 10 bases. The CDR3 has 14 amino acids.

The rearrangement links TRBV5-8 to TRBJ1-2; a possible D gene is TRBD1 (5 bases). The CDR3 has 13 residues. Trimming cost V 0 bases and J 3 bases, with 6 bases left between them. Germline CDR1 reads SGHTS; CDR2 reads YDEGEE. CDR3: CASSLGGDYGYTF. The CDR3 DNA reads TGTGCCAGCAGCTTGGGGGGGGACTATGGCTACACCTTC.

J is TRBJ2-7 and V is TRBV7-3, with a tentative D call TRBD1 (6 bases). Germline V gene sequence: CDR1 SGHTA, CDR2 FQGTGA. This CDR3 is built from 13 residues. V was trimmed by 4 bases and J by 7 bases, leaving 14 bases between them. This CDR3 is CASSSRLGGEQYF. Here the CDR3 DNA reads TGTGCCAGCAGCTCCCGGCTAGGGGGAGAGCAGTACTTC. The complete variable domain, with remaining parts taken from reference TRBV7-3 and TRBJ2-7, reads GAGVSQTPSNKVTEKGKYVELRCDPISGHTALYWYRQSLGQGPEFLIYFQGTGAADDSGLPNDRFFAVRPEGSVSTLKIQRTERGDSAVYLCASSSRLGGEQYFGPGTRLTVT.

The genes are TRBV7-2 and TRBJ2-7; weak D call: TRBD2 (6 bases). V lost 4 bases and J lost 6, with 19 bases in between. The CDR3 is 15 residues long. CDR1 is SGHTA and CDR2 is FQGNSA in the germline V gene. The CDR3 DNA sequence: TGTGCCAGCAGCTCAGATGGGGGGAGGACCAGCGAGCAGTACTTC. This encodes CASSSDGGRTSEQYF.

The J gene is TRBJ2-7, the V gene TRBV6-5, with 10 bases lining up with TRBD1. The germline V gene encodes CDR1 MNHEY and CDR2 SVGAGI. The CDR3 is 15 residues long. With V trimmed by 7 bases and J by 2 bases, 8 bases remained unmatched. The CDR3 region is CASTHSGTGAYEQYF. The CDR3 region has the DNA TGTGCCAGCACCCATTCCGGGACAGGGGCCTACGAGCAGTACTTC.

V gene TRBV30 combines with J gene TRBJ2-7, with D possibly TRBD2 on 6 matching bases. V was cut by 3 bases and J by 5 bases, with 11 bases left in between. The CDR3 length is 12 residues. Germline CDR1 and CDR2: GTSNPN and SVGIG (reference sequence). CDR3: CAWSPGVNEQYF. CDR3 sequence (DNA): TGTGCCTGGAGCCCGGGGGTCAACGAGCAGTACTTC.

The chain combines TRBV27 with TRBJ2-3; 12 positions agree with TRBD1. The CDR3 length is 16 residues. CDR1 is MNHEY, CDR2 SMNVEV, per germline (reference sequence). J gave up 2 bases and V 5 bases, and 5 bases lay outside the gene matches. The CDR3 loop is CASSPGTGGVTDTQYF. CDR3 coding DNA: TGTGCCAGCAGTCCCGGGACAGGGGGCGTCACAGATACGCAGTATTTT.

V gene TRBV4-2 combines with J gene TRBJ1-3, with D unresolved. The CDR3 has 14 residues. V was shortened by 0 bases and J by 4 bases, with 7 bases between the two germline ends. Germline loops: CDR1 LGHNA, CDR2 YNFKEQ. The CDR3 region is CASSQEIRGNTIYF. The CDR3 DNA is TGTGCCAGCAGCCAAGAAATAAGGGGAAACACCATATATTTT.

The chain couples TRBV19 to TRBJ2-1; D remains unclear. V was clipped by 8 bases and J by 2 bases, with 19 bases between them. Germline V gene lookup returns CDR1 LNHDA and CDR2 SQIVND (reference sequence). The CDR3 contains 16 residues. This CDR3 reads CASPPGEARTYNEQFF. In DNA, the CDR3 is TGTGCCAGTCCTCCGGGTGAAGCTCGCACCTACAATGAGCAGTTCTTC.

In the case of this clone: Different DNA sequences within this sample yield the same CDR3. The gene calls are TRBV7-9 and TRBJ1-5; D gene uncertain. The V end lost 2 bases, the J end lost 5 bases, and 4 bases lay between the germline ends. The CDR3 sequence is 12 residues long. Germline V CDR1 and CDR2: SEHNR, FQNEAQ (reference sequence). CDR3 nucleotides: TGTGCCAGCAGCTTAACTGATCAGCCCCAGCATTTT. It translates to CASSLTDQPQHF. Combining the CDR3 with reference TRBV7-9 and TRBJ1-5 gives the whole variable domain DTGVSQNPRHKITKRGQNVTFRCDPISEHNRLYWYRQTLGQGPEFLTYFQNEAQLEKSRLLSDRFSAERPKGSFSTLEIQRTEQGDSAMYLCASSLTDQPQHFGDGTRLSIL.

J is TRBJ2-4 and V is TRBV7-9, with a weak D call TRBD2 (7 bases). The CDR3 is 17 amino acids. The germline CDR1 and CDR2 sequences are SEHNR and FQNEAQ (reference sequence). Trimming took 1 base from V and 1 from J, leaving 14 bases between them. The CDR3 DNA follows: TGTGCCAGCAGCTTAGAGGCGGGGGCCGGCGCCAAAAACATTCAGTACTTC. This gives the protein CASSLEAGAGAKNIQYF.

The J gene is TRBJ1-2, the V gene TRBV7-8, with D perhaps matching TRBD1 (5 bases). V dropped 2 bases and J dropped 8 bases, with 12 bases sitting between them. Germline CDR1 is SGHVS and CDR2 is FQNEAQ. This CDR3 contains 13 residues. The CDR3 region is CASSLSRADGYTF. The CDR3 bases are TGTGCCAGCAGCTTAAGCAGGGCTGACGGCTACACCTTC.

The gene calls are TRBV6-1 and TRBJ2-3, with D tentatively TRBD1 (5 bases). From germline, CDR1 is MNHNS and CDR2 SASEGT. This CDR3 region has 12 residues. With 4 bases removed from V and 5 bases from J, the gap between germline ends came to 7 bases. The CDR3 bases are TGTGCCAGCAGTGCAAGGGGAGATACGCAGTATTTT. Encoded protein: CASSARGDTQYF.